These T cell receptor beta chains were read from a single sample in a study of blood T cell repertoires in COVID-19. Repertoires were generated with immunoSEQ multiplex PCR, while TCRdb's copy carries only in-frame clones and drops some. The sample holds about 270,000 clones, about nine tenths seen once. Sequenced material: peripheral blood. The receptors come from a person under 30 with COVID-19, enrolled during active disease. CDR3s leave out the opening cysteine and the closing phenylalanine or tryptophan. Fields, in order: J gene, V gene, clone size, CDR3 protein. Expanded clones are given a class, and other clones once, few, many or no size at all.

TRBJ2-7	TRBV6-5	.	ASSTSGGHYEQY
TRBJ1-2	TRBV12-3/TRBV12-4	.	AIQGLYGYT
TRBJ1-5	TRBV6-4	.	ASFTSGGSQPQH
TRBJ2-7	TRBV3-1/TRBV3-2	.	ASSQLLAGGVYEQY
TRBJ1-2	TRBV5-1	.	ASSSENRGGGYT
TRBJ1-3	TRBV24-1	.	ATSDPQAGSGNTIY
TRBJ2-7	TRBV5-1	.	ASSLTGGAPNEQY
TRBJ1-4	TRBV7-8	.	ASVGQYNEKLF
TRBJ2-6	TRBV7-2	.	ASSSTGGSLSGANVLT
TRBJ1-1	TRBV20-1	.	SASLDRNTEAF
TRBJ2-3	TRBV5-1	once	ASSSYTDTQY
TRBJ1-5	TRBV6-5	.	ASTRQGGSNQPQH
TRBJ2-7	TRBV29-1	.	SVEESVAGRY
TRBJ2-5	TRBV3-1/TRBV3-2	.	ASSLGLAEAETQY
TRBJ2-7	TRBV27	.	ASRPGLARYEQY
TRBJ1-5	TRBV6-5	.	ASSTDSSNQPQH
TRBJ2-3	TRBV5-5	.	ASSLEGRGTTDTQY
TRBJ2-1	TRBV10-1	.	ASPTFRASATLEQF
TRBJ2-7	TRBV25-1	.	ASSESQPRTSGRYEQY
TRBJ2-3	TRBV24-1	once	ATSDYIYTSTQY
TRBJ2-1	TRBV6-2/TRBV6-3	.	ASSLAVDNEQF
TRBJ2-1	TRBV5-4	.	ASSFLAGDPYNEQF
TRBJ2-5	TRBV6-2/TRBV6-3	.	ASSYYRTSGREEQETQY
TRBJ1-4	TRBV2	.	ASSELRGILNEKLF
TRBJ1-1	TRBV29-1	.	SVDGQGNTEAF
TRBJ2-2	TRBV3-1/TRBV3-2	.	ASSLVGSDSLSTGELF
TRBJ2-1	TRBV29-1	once	SVDRVFNEQF
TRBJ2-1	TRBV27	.	ASGVVLDSLEQF
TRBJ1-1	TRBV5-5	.	ASSQGRLEAF
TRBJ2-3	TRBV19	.	ASKRGAGPSTDTQY
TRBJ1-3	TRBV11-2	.	ASSLGPGGVTGNTIY
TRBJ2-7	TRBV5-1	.	ASSLDRAYEQY
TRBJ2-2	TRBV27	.	ASRGFPGATGELF
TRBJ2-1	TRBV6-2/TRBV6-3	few	ASSHGLVQF
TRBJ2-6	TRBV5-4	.	ASSLEGAGSGANVLT
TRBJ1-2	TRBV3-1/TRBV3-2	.	ASSSCDSSNYGYT
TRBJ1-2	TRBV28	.	ASSLQSHGYT
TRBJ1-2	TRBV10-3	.	AIGQGYGYT
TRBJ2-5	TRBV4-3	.	ASSQDFGTGGETQY
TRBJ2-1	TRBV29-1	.	SARTSGGSYNEQF
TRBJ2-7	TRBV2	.	ASAYQGTVLGEQY
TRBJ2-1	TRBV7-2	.	ASSTGLAASSYNEQF